This entry lists 25 T cell receptor beta chains sequenced from one sample in a study of CD8 T cells in ankylosing spondylitis (dated by TCRdb to 2015 to 2018). Preparation of the library involved 5' RACE. For sequencing, an Illumina HiSeq 2500 was employed. TCRdb trimmed public reads at Q25 via fastp, called clones via MiXCR and kept in-frame beta chains. Entries are consolidated by CDR3 protein sequence, retaining the most common genes and DNA. The sample table lists more than 110,000 distinct CDR3 sequences, roughly 8% of them with a count of one. Under 7.5% of the sample is in the top ten clones. Source material: synovial fluid, either unsorted or a sorted T cell fraction (not recorded which). Every receptor here comes from a male donor with ankylosing spondylitis.

A few counts support this clonotype. The rearrangement links TRBV5-1 to TRBJ2-5; 9 bases line up with TRBD2. Germline CDR1 SGHRS, CDR2 YFSETQ. V lost 0 bases to trimming and J lost 4 bases; unmatched junction nucleotides: 4. This CDR3 region has 15 residues. Written as DNA, the CDR3 is TGCGCCAGCAGCTTGGTTGGTAGCGGGGGAGAGACCCAGTACTTC. Protein product: CASSLVGSGGETQYF.

This sequence joins TRBV5-8 and TRBJ2-1, with D perhaps TRBD1 (6 bases). Germline V gives CDR1 SGHTS, CDR2 YDEGEE. The ends were cut back, 3 bases at V and 6 bases at J, with 16 bases in the middle. The CDR3 contains 15 residues. CDR3 sequence reads: CASSYRDIYSNEQFF. The CDR3 bases are TGTGCCAGCAGCTACCGGGACATTTATTCCAATGAGCAGTTCTTC.

The chain joins TRBV20-1 to TRBJ2-7; D is unresolved. Between the trimmed V and J ends, which lost 5 bases and 5 bases, there was a span of 19 bases. Germline CDR1 and CDR2: DFQATT and SNEGSKA (reference sequence). The CDR3 spans 14 residues. CDR3 in amino acids: CSAAREGRDHEQYF. DNA of the CDR3: TGCAGTGCTGCTAGAGAAGGAAGGGATCACGAGCAGTACTTC.

The gene calls are TRBV7-6 and TRBJ2-1; D unclear. Trimming shortened V by 0 bases and J by 7 bases, and 7 bases separated the two germline ends. This CDR3 has 13 amino acids. CDR1 and CDR2 (germline): SGHVS, FNYEAQ. In DNA, the CDR3 is TGTGCCAGCAGCTTAGCGCGCCAAAATGAGCAGTTCTTC. This sequence encodes CASSLARQNEQFF.

This clonotype occurred many times. V usage is TRBV2 and J usage is TRBJ1-4; D gene ambiguous. The germline CDR1 and CDR2 sequences are SNHLY and FYNNEI. Trimming shortened V by 7 bases and J by 1 base, and 13 bases separated the two germline ends. CDR3 length: 15 amino acids. The CDR3 loop is CASTERWGTNEKLFF. CDR3 DNA sequence: TGTGCCAGCACTGAGAGATGGGGAACTAATGAAAAACTGTTTTTT.

The genes are TRBV29-1 and TRBJ2-1, with TRBD2 matching 14 bases. Germline CDR1 SQVTM, CDR2 ANQGSEA. This CDR3 is 17 amino acids long. V was clipped by 6 bases and J by 0 bases; unmatched bases: 7. The CDR3 loop reads CSVWTSGRTSSYNEQFF. The CDR3 DNA reads as TGCAGCGTGTGGACTAGCGGGAGGACCAGCTCCTACAATGAGCAGTTCTTC.

This clonotype has at least ten counts. The chain is built from TRBV5-6 and TRBJ2-1, with a possible D match to TRBD1 (5 bases). Trimming stripped 0 bases from V and 9 bases from J, with 22 bases between. Germline V gene sequence: CDR1 SGHDT, CDR2 YYEEEE. This CDR3 is 17 amino acids long. For the CDR3, the DNA is TGTGCCAGCAGCTTGGTGGAGTTCAGGGCACCTCACCGTGAGCAGTTCTTC. As protein: CASSLVEFRAPHREQFF. The variable domain in full, with the rest retrieved from reference TRBV5-6 and TRBJ2-1, is DAGVTQSPTHLIKTRGQQVTLRCSPKSGHDTVSWYQQALGQGPQFIFQYYEEEERQRGNFPDRFSGHQFPNYSSELNVNALLLGDSALYLCASSLVEFRAPHREQFFGPGTRLTVL.

V is TRBV5-4 and J is TRBJ2-7, with 9 bases fitting TRBD1. The CDR3 extends over 17 amino acids. Germline CDR1 and CDR2: SGHNT and YYREEE (reference sequence). The junction had 7 bases not matched to a gene; V was cut back by 0 bases and J by 0 bases. The CDR3 loop is CASSLVVTGGRSYEQYF. In nucleotides, the CDR3 is TGTGCCAGCAGCTTGGTCGTGACAGGGGGTCGCTCCTACGAGCAGTACTTC.

This clonotype was counted many times. The rearrangement uses TRBV28 and TRBJ1-4; D is undetermined. The CDR3 is made up of 15 amino acids. Germline assignment: CDR1 MDHEN and CDR2 SYDVKM. V lost 5 bases and J 0 bases, leaving 10 bases between the germline ends. CDR3 nucleotides: TGTGCCAGCAGTCCCTACAGAGCAACTAATGAAAAACTGTTTTTT. Translating it yields CASSPYRATNEKLFF.

The chain carries TRBV11-3 and TRBJ2-1; D is uncertain. The CDR3 covers 14 residues. The V end was cut by 1 base, the J end by 5 bases, with 9 bases between. In germline, CDR1 is SGHNT, CDR2 YENEEA. The chain's CDR3 is CASSLVKGNNEQFF. CDR3 coding DNA: TGTGCCAGCAGCTTAGTCAAGGGCAACAATGAGCAGTTCTTC.

V is TRBV3-1 and J is TRBJ2-7; 11 nucleotides line up with TRBD1. There are 18 residues in the CDR3. V dropped 2 bases and J dropped 2; count of bases not matched to a gene: 11. Germline CDR1 and CDR2: LGHDT and YNNKEL (reference sequence). The DNA for the CDR3 is TGTGCCAGCAGCCAATCCCTAGGAAGGACAGGGGGCGCCTACGAGCAGTACTTC. Translated: CASSQSLGRTGGAYEQYF.

This clonotype was seen ten or more times. J is TRBJ2-3 and V is TRBV7-8; D call uncertain. In germline, CDR1 is SGHVS, CDR2 FQNEAQ. The CDR3 extends over 14 amino acids. V was cut by 6 bases and J by 6 bases, with 16 bases left in between. CDR3 sequence (DNA): TGTGCCAGCAGTTCAGTTGTGAGGACGGATACGCAGTATTTT. Translated: CASSSVVRTDTQYF.

This clonotype was counted at least ten times. The chain links TRBV20-1 to TRBJ2-1; 8 bases map to TRBD2. The CDR3 spans 14 residues. The junction had 9 bases not matched to a gene; V was cut back by 4 bases and J by 7 bases. Germline CDR1 is DFQATT and CDR2 is SNEGSKA (reference sequence). This chain's CDR3 is CSATRGARGNEQFF. CDR3 nucleotide sequence: TGCAGTGCTACGCGGGGGGCCCGGGGGAATGAGCAGTTCTTC.

This clonotype was observed many times. This CDR3 reads CASSSLGLTGPPGEQYF. The DNA of the CDR3 is TGTGCCAGCAGTTCGCTCGGGCTCACTGGCCCCCCTGGAGAGCAGTACTTC. This chain connects TRBV6-5 to TRBJ2-7, with D uncertain. V gave up 4 bases and J gave up 7 bases, with 26 bases separating them. CDR1 is MNHEY, CDR2 SVGAGI, per germline. The CDR3 loop spans 17 amino acids.

This clonotype turned up a few times. The chain is built from TRBV14 and TRBJ2-7; D uncertain. Germline V gene lookup returns CDR1 SGHDN and CDR2 FVKESK. The CDR3 length is 14 residues. With 4 bases removed from V and 2 bases from J, the gap between germline ends came to 12 bases. The CDR3 is CASSPTGWTYEQYF. CDR3 bases: TGTGCCAGCAGCCCTACTGGTTGGACCTACGAGCAGTACTTC.

This clonotype turned up a few times. This rearrangement joins TRBV7-8 to TRBJ2-5; 7 positions agree with TRBD1. V shed 6 bases, J shed 7 bases, and the junction held 14 bases outside the gene matches. The CDR3 totals 15 residues. Germline-derived CDR1 and CDR2 are SGHVS and FQNEAQ. The DNA for the CDR3 is TGTGCCAGCAGTTTCCGTCGGGACAGCTACGGGACCCAGTACTTC. It translates to CASSFRRDSYGTQYF.

The V and J genes are TRBV4-2 and TRBJ2-6; D remains ambiguous. Trimming took off 2 bases at V and 0 bases at J, with 11 bases between the two ends. CDR1 and CDR2 (germline): LGHNA, YNFKEQ. The CDR3 is 17 residues long. The CDR3 protein is CASSQSVSGSGANVLTF. CDR3 DNA sequence: TGTGCCAGCAGCCAATCAGTATCTGGCTCTGGGGCCAACGTCCTGACTTTC.

This clonotype came up many times. This chain connects TRBV20-1 to TRBJ2-5; tentatively, D is TRBD2 (6 bases). Between the trimmed V and J ends, which lost 7 bases and 2 bases, there was a span of 11 bases. Germline CDR1 reads DFQATT; CDR2 reads SNEGSKA (reference sequence). The CDR3 runs 12 residues. DNA of the CDR3: TGCAGTGGGCTGGGGGGACAAGAGACCCAGTACTTC. As protein: CSGLGGQETQYF.

This clonotype was seen repeatedly, ten times or more. The V call is TRBV20-1, the J call TRBJ2-4; D is uncertain. The germline V gene has CDR1 DFQATT and CDR2 SNEGSKA (reference sequence). This CDR3 region has 9 residues. V was clipped by 5 bases and J by 8 bases, with 4 bases between them. The CDR3 region has the DNA TGCAGTGCTGGGGACATTCAGTACTTC. Its translation: CSAGDIQYF.

This clonotype was observed a single time. CDR3 residues: CSASFGAGVHEQYF. The CDR3 bases are TGCAGTGCTAGTTTCGGAGCGGGGGTCCACGAGCAGTACTTC. The chain employs TRBV20-1 and TRBJ2-7; 8 bases align to TRBD2. Per germline, CDR1 DFQATT and CDR2 SNEGSKA (reference sequence). The CDR3 is 14 amino acids. With V trimmed by 3 bases and J by 5 bases, 9 bases remained unmatched.

The sample holds many counts of this clonotype. The V gene is TRBV7-3, the J gene TRBJ2-1; 9 bases fit TRBD1. Germline V gives CDR1 SGHTA, CDR2 FQGTGA. The CDR3 is 15 residues long. V was clipped by 10 bases and J by 0 bases; unmatched bases: 7. In nucleotides, the CDR3 is TGTGCCACCGCACAGGGGGCGAGCTCCTACAATGAGCAGTTCTTC. The encoded protein is CATAQGASSYNEQFF.

This clonotype appeared a few times. This rearrangement joins TRBV18 to TRBJ2-7; D remains unclear. This CDR3 contains 15 residues. The V gene lost 2 bases and the J gene lost 0 bases, with 11 bases spanning the gap. Germline CDR1 reads KGHSH; CDR2 reads LQKENI. The CDR3 sequence: CASSPGQANSYEQYF. The CDR3 nucleotides are TGTGCCAGCTCACCAGGCCAGGCGAACTCCTACGAGCAGTACTTC.

In its sample, this clonotype was seen a few times. The V gene is TRBV7-2, the J gene TRBJ2-7; TRBD1 matches at 7 bases. Germline loops: CDR1 SGHTA, CDR2 FQGNSA. The CDR3 length is 13 residues. With V trimmed by 4 bases and J by 6 bases, 6 bases remained unmatched. CDR3 sequence (DNA): TGTGCCAGCAGCTCCGGACAGGTGGGCGAGCAGTACTTC. This gives the protein CASSSGQVGEQYF.

V is TRBV20-1 and J is TRBJ2-2; TRBD2 matches 10 bases. Germline values: CDR1 DFQATT, CDR2 SNEGSKA (reference sequence). V shed 6 bases, J shed 5 bases, and the junction held 15 bases outside the gene matches. This CDR3 comprises 17 residues. The CDR3 loop reads CSAPGVSGGRGTGELFF. As DNA, the CDR3 is TGCAGTGCCCCCGGGGTTAGCGGGGGGCGGGGTACCGGGGAGCTGTTTTTT.

V usage is TRBV6-6 and J usage is TRBJ2-5; D is unclear. CDR1 MNHNY and CDR2 SVGAGI come from the germline V gene (reference sequence). The CDR3 consists of 13 residues. V gave up 2 bases and J gave up 4 bases, with 8 bases separating them. The CDR3 loop is CASSYRLVETQYF. CDR3 bases: TGTGCCAGCAGTTACCGCCTCGTAGAGACCCAGTACTTC.